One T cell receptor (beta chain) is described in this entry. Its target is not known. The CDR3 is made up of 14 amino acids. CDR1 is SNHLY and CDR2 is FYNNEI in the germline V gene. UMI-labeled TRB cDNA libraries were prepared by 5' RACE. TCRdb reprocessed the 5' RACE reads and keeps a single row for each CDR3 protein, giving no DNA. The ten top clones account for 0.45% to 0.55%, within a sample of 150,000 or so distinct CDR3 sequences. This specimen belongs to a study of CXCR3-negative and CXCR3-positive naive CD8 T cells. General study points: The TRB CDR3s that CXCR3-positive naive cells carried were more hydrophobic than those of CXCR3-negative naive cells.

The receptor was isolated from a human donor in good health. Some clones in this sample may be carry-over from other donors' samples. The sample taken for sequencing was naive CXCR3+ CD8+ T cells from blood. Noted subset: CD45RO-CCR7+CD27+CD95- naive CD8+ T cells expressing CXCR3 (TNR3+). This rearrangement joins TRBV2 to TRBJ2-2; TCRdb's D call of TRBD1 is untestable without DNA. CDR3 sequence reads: CASSQWTGTGELFF.